This T cell receptor (beta chain) comes out of a study of T cell responses to AZD1222 COVID-19 vaccine (dated by TCRdb to about 2021). About the study as a whole: AZD1222 recipients with second doses at about 4 weeks or about 12 weeks were pooled, because spike-specific TCR depth and breadth did not differ between schedules. Trial participants were enrolled into age subgroups of 18-55, 56-69 and 70-plus years, which contained approximately 150, 28 and 58 TCR-sequenced participants, respectively. A total of more than 230 trial participants underwent TCR sequencing, of whom approximately 210 received two doses of AZD1222 and around 26 received two doses of the MenACWY control vaccine.

As for this clone: Its specific antigen is unknown. Base qualities are missing; no much larger clone stands one base away.

The CDR3 regions of human TCRbeta chains were analyzed by immunosequencing. As for the authors' bioinformatics: TCRs in the repertoires were compared against a reference library of SARS-CoV-2-specific TCRs that had been generated with the MIRA antigen-specificity platform. Breadth was defined as the fraction of unique TCRs that were SARS-CoV-2-associated. Depth was defined as the fraction of total T cells that were SARS-CoV-2-associated. Each spike-specific TCR was assigned to its reactive spike region and to a CD4 or CD8 class using the MIRA data. Log10-transformed breadth and depth values were compared by one-way ANOVA with Sidak's multiple comparisons tests. The source is immuneACCESS, and TCRdb retained only in-frame sequences with V and J called. Part of the clones is not carried over; for the studies checked, unresolved V genes explain less than half of this, and the remainder is unexplained. V, J and clone size reflect that table, while D and trimming were determined from the DNA. In this sample the table shows around 250,000 clones, over 90% of which occur a single time. 0.5% to 0.65% of the sample is in the top ten clones.

Compared with germline, V lacks 7 bases and J lacks 1 base; bases without a gene match: 15. The CDR3, from cysteine to phenylalanine, totals 18 residues. Only the CDR3 portion is preserved as DNA: 54 bases, with reading frame beginning at the first base. What the study reported, not specific to this receptor: The vaccine-associated CD4 TCRs covered the entire spike protein, and the dominant responses fell in regions 160-218 and 743-854. Because no day 14 peak-response samples were available, the repertoires could be characterized only after the peak T cell response. Nearly half of unique spike-specific TCRs reportedly recognized epitopes outside regions mutated in the B.1.351 and B.1.1.7 variants. Conclusions about previously exposed vaccinees were limited because only a handful of AZD1222 recipients were SARS-CoV-2 seropositive at baseline. Participants were mostly white British, with more females than males. The authors suggested clonal diversity may have been underestimated. The 56-69-year group was small, and its depth increase did not reach significance, likely because of low power. After two AZD1222 doses, both the breadth and the depth of spike-specific TCRs were significantly higher than at day 0 and than in MenACWY recipients.

Interpreted using the paper, the time point label stands for: baseline before first vaccination. Samples from vaccinated people were obtained from the UK trials COV001 and COV002, which included a single-blind randomized controlled phase 2/3 trial of AZD1222 (ChAdOx1 nCoV-19) in healthy adults. For TCRbeta chain sequencing, PBMC samples from trial participants were taken at day 0 and at day 28 after the second dose. Rearrangement joined TRBV23-1 to TRBJ2-1; 8 middle bases align to TRBD2. TRBV23-1 falls under the ORF class, with uncertain function. The TCR sequence derives from an adult in good health. The material sequenced was peripheral blood, taken on day 0 of AZD1222 vaccination. CDR3 protein: CASTQGLSGSPSYNEQFF. The DNA is TGCGCCAGCACCCAAGGTCTAAGCGGGAGCCCATCCTACAATGAGCAGTTCTTC.